This TCR beta chain stems from a study of human T cells and chemical hapten exposure. Within the library, unique molecular identifiers were attached to each individual cDNA molecule. MiXCR, applied by TCRdb to the RACE reads, yields one record per CDR3 protein. The sample contains roughly 360,000 distinct CDR3 sequences, approximately 4.4% of which appear only once. The CDR3 contains 15 residues. Germline CDR1 is MNHEY and CDR2 is SVGAGI. Trimming took off 2 bases at V and 4 bases at J, with 13 bases between the two ends. Findings of the study overall: Healthy people's immune response may differ from that of the donors, who had alopecia.

This clonotype came up many times. The target antigen is unknown. Time point denoted: patch test 1, 2 weeks after DPC sensitization. Treatment specified: therapeutic diphenylcyclopropenone sensitization with weekly scalp DPC. Every patch test was put on after a blood sample was taken. Before extraction, the whole blood was not fractionated, and total RNA was taken from it. The sample in question was whole blood, obtained in connection with sensitization to the hapten diphenylcyclopropenone (DPC). The chain carries TRBV6-5 and TRBJ2-3, with unresolved D. This receptor was identified in a woman aged 50 to 60 with alopecia areata. Some clones in this sample may be carry-over from other donors' samples. The CDR3 region is CASSYRGRNADTQYF. The CDR3 region has the DNA TGTGCCAGCAGTTACAGAGGAAGAAACGCAGATACGCAGTATTTT.